These 16 T cell receptor beta chains originate from one sample sequenced in a study of cytomegalovirus exposure and HLA in healthy donors. The study ran its PCR with 60 Vbeta and 13 Jbeta primers. The protocol was immunoSEQ multiplex PCR, while the TCRdb copy is restricted to in-frame clones and leaves out a portion. Of roughly 150,000 clones listed, roughly 70% are singletons. Sequenced sample: PBMCs. The receptors come from a man aged 25-45 years in good health and CMV-seronegative.

This chain uses TRBV5-5 with TRBJ2-1, with TRBD2 matching over 9 bases. Trimming took 1 base from V and 8 from J; bases not matched to a gene: 10. The CDR3 spans 16 residues. The germline V gene encodes CDR1 SGHKS and CDR2 YYEKEE (reference sequence). The CDR3 sequence: CASSLSTGLARDEQFF. DNA of the CDR3: TGTGCCAGCAGCTTGAGTACGGGACTAGCTAGAGATGAGCAGTTCTTC.

Only a few counts were recorded for this clone. This chain connects TRBV5-1 to TRBJ2-1; D remains ambiguous. The germline V and J ends were trimmed by 4 bases and 1 base, with 15 bases remaining between them. Germline values: CDR1 SGHRS, CDR2 YFSETQ. This CDR3 comprises 16 residues. The CDR3 nucleotides read TGCGCCAGCAGCACCCTCGGTGAGCAATCCTACAATGAGCAGTTCTTC. Protein: CASSTLGEQSYNEQFF.

This sequence joins TRBV5-1 and TRBJ1-2; D not resolved. This CDR3 has 14 residues. Germline values: CDR1 SGHRS, CDR2 YFSETQ. Trimming took 1 base from V and 4 from J, leaving 11 bases between them. The CDR3 nucleotides read TGCGCCAGCAGCTTGTCCGAACAGAGCTATGGCTACACCTTC. It encodes CASSLSEQSYGYTF.

V usage is TRBV28 and J usage is TRBJ2-7; tentative D call: TRBD2 (5 bases). This CDR3 region has 15 residues. The germline gives CDR1 MDHEN, CDR2 SYDVKM. V was pared by 1 base and J by 2 bases, with 12 bases between. The CDR3 loop is CASSLFPDGTYEQYF. In nucleotides, the CDR3 is TGTGCCAGCAGTTTATTCCCGGACGGGACCTACGAGCAGTACTTC.

The chain employs TRBV7-2 and TRBJ2-7; D possibly corresponds to TRBD1 (5 bases). Deletions cut 5 bases from V and 0 bases from J, with 14 bases between. The CDR3 extends over 15 amino acids. The germline CDR1 and CDR2 sequences are SGHTA and FQGNSA. The CDR3 DNA reads as TGTGCCAGCAGCCGCCGCTTGACAGCCTCCTACGAGCAGTACTTC. Translation: CASSRRLTASYEQYF.

V is TRBV30 and J is TRBJ2-1; no firm D call. The CDR3 is made up of 14 amino acids. The V end was cut by 8 bases, the J end by 6 bases, with 20 bases between. CDR1 GTSNPN and CDR2 SVGIG come from the germline V gene (reference sequence). CDR3 bases: TGTGCCCACACTGGGCAACGTACCCTCAATGAGCAGTTCTTC. Its translation is CAHTGQRTLNEQFF.

The chain joins TRBV19 to TRBJ1-1; maybe TRBD1 (5 bases). The germline V gene has CDR1 LNHDA and CDR2 SQIVND (reference sequence). The CDR3 sequence is 15 residues long. Between the trimmed V and J ends, which lost 0 bases and 2 bases, there was a span of 10 bases. The CDR3 nucleotides read TGTGCCAGTAGTATAGACAGGGAGGTAAACACTGAAGCTTTCTTT. Translation: CASSIDREVNTEAFF.

The rearrangement links TRBV7-2 to TRBJ2-3; 10 nucleotides agree with TRBD2. The CDR3 totals 17 residues. Germline values: CDR1 SGHTA, CDR2 FQGNSA. V shed 4 bases and J 2 bases; nucleotides not matched to a gene: 9. The CDR3 loop reads CASSSQTSGVVTDTQYF. DNA for the CDR3: TGTGCCAGCAGCTCCCAAACTAGCGGGGTTGTCACAGATACGCAGTATTTT.

The CDR3 loop is CASSVDRGNSPLHF. CDR3 DNA: TGCGCCAGCAGCGTGGACAGGGGAAATTCACCCCTCCACTTT. The V and J genes are TRBV5-1 and TRBJ1-6; 9 bases align to TRBD1. Germline loops: CDR1 SGHRS, CDR2 YFSETQ. The CDR3 covers 14 residues. Trimming took 4 bases from V and 7 from J; bases not matched to a gene: 3.

The V gene is TRBV4-1, the J gene TRBJ2-7, with 7 bases lining up with TRBD1. CDR1 is MGHRA, CDR2 YSYEKL, per germline. CDR3 length: 14 amino acids. With V trimmed by 3 bases and J by 4 bases, 6 bases remained unmatched. CDR3 sequence: CASSQRDRDYEQYF. CDR3 DNA: TGCGCCAGCAGCCAGAGGGACAGAGATTACGAGCAGTACTTC.

This clone was recorded a few times. This chain links TRBV11-1 with TRBJ2-2; 10 bases line up with TRBD1. The CDR3 is made up of 18 amino acids. Germline values: CDR1 SGHAT, CDR2 FQDESV (reference sequence). V dropped 6 bases and J dropped 4; count of bases not matched to a gene: 14. CDR3 DNA: TGTGCCAGCAGGAACCTCTATACCGGGACAGGGGTCACCGGGGAGCTGTTTTTT. Residues: CASRNLYTGTGVTGELFF.

V gene TRBV20-1 combines with J gene TRBJ2-1; D gene unclear. The CDR3 is 10 amino acids. Germline V gives CDR1 DFQATT, CDR2 SNEGSKA (reference sequence). Deletions cut 4 bases from V and 12 bases from J, with 10 bases between. The CDR3 nucleotides read TGCAGTGCTACTTTGGCAGGGCAGTTCTTC. Encoded protein: CSATLAGQFF.

The chain employs TRBV6-1 and TRBJ2-7, with a weak D call TRBD1 (6 bases). Trimming took 2 bases from V and 0 from J, leaving 23 bases between them. From germline, CDR1 is MNHNS and CDR2 SASEGT. CDR3 length: 19 residues. This CDR3 reads CASSEPYRLQGWSSYEQYF. The CDR3 nucleotides read TGTGCCAGCAGTGAACCCTACCGTTTACAGGGTTGGAGCTCCTACGAGCAGTACTTC.

The CDR3, as DNA: TGCGCCAGCAGCCCGCTGGCGGGCGGCGGGGAGACCCAGTACTTC. Encoded protein: CASSPLAGGGETQYF. The chain has TRBV5-1 and TRBJ2-5; maybe TRBD2 (5 bases). Germline CDR1 SGHRS, CDR2 YFSETQ. Trimming took 4 bases from V and 5 from J, leaving 18 bases between them. The CDR3 is made up of 15 amino acids.

The chain uses TRBV29-1 and TRBJ1-2; D is possibly TRBD1 (6 bases). The V and J ends lost 6 bases and 1 base respectively, with 15 bases between them. Germline-derived CDR1 and CDR2 are SQVTM and ANQGSEA. The CDR3 is 14 amino acids. The CDR3 reads CSVTTGPYNYGYTF. In DNA, the CDR3 is TGCAGCGTAACCACAGGGCCCTATAACTATGGCTACACCTTC.

This clone was seen a handful of times. The V call is TRBV11-2, the J call TRBJ2-3, with 10 bases aligning to TRBD2. Per the germline V gene, CDR1 is SGHAT and CDR2 is FQNNGV. The CDR3 runs 17 residues. V lost 3 bases to trimming and J lost 5 bases; unmatched junction nucleotides: 11. CDR3 coding DNA: TGTGCCAGCAGCTTCTGGGCTAGCGGGGGCCGGGGAGATACGCAGTATTTT. It translates to CASSFWASGGRGDTQYF.